These T cell receptor beta chains were read from a single sample in a study of response to subunit inactivated influenza vaccine. One entry per CDR3 protein, called by TCRdb with MiXCR from the RT-PCR reads. The sample holds about 800,000 distinct CDR3 sequences, less than 25% seen once. This sample comprised PBMCs from blood, obtained 4 to 6 days after vaccination. The receptors were sampled from a man aged 45-65 years who received an inactivated influenza vaccine. The CDR3 runs from the conserved cysteine through the conserved F or W. D genes are given only for firm matches. The size of a clone is reported for some rows only, either as once, few or many, or as a class for expanded clones.

v_call	d_call	clone_size	j_call	cdr3_aa	cdr3_nt
TRBV7-8	TRBD1	few	TRBJ2-7	CASTSGGREQYF	TGTGCCAGCACATCAGGGGGCCGCGAGCAGTACTTC
TRBV3-1	-	-	TRBJ2-1	CASSQDREGGPSYNEQFF	TGTGCCAGCAGCCAAGATCGCGAGGGGGGGCCCTCCTACAATGAGCAGTTCTTC
TRBV14	-	-	TRBJ2-1	CASSPLSAAANSYNEQFF	TGTGCCAGCAGCCCACTCTCGGCGGCGGCTAACTCCTACAATGAGCAGTTCTTC
TRBV25-1	TRBD2	-	TRBJ2-7	CASSETSGVDEQYF	TGTGCCAGCAGTGAGACTAGCGGGGTCGACGAGCAGTACTTC
TRBV7-6	TRBD2	many	TRBJ2-3	CASSSEGSGGIDTQYF	TGTGCCAGCAGCTCCGAGGGTAGCGGGGGAATAGATACGCAGTATTTT
TRBV28	TRBD1	once	TRBJ1-2	CASRRQGADGYTF	TGTGCCAGCAGAAGACAGGGGGCGGATGGCTACACCTTC
TRBV5-6	TRBD1	-	TRBJ2-1	CASSGTDYNEQFF	TGTGCCAGCAGCGGGACAGATTACAATGAGCAGTTCTTC
TRBV29-1	TRBD1	many	TRBJ2-7	CSVLGQGGYEQYF	TGCAGCGTTCTCGGACAGGGAGGCTACGAGCAGTACTTC
TRBV4-2	-	-	TRBJ1-3	CASSQDGPHLSGNTIYF	TGTGCCAGCAGCCAAGATGGGCCTCACCTCTCTGGAAACACCATATATTTT
TRBV20-1	TRBD1	few	TRBJ2-7	CSANTDRAYEQYF	TGCAGTGCCAACACTGACAGGGCCTACGAGCAGTACTTC
TRBV12-3/TRBV12-4	-	-	TRBJ2-4	CASSFRGQTVVGKNIQYF	TGTGCCAGCAGTTTCCGAGGACAGACGGTGGTTGGGAAAAACATTCAGTACTTC
TRBV6-2/TRBV6-3	-	-	TRBJ2-3	CASSYSTRDPEDPSTDTQYF	TGTGCCAGCAGTTACTCGACAAGGGACCCTGAAGATCCTAGCACAGATACGCAGTATTTT
TRBV29-1	-	-	TRBJ2-3	CSVAAQGGTDTQYF	TGCAGCGTCGCGGCCCAGGGCGGGACAGATACGCAGTATTTT
TRBV7-9	-	few	TRBJ2-7	CASSFGEEQYF	TGTGCCAGCAGCTTCGGCGAGGAGCAGTACTTC
TRBV7-6	-	few	TRBJ2-7	CASSSDHQQYF	TGTGCCAGCAGCTCCGACCATCAGCAGTACTTC
TRBV5-6	-	-	TRBJ2-1	CASTRRGREQFF	TGTGCCAGCACCCGGCGGGGCCGTGAGCAGTTCTTC
TRBV6-1	-	many	TRBJ2-7	CASSLQPSYEQYF	TGTGCCAGCAGTCTGCAGCCTAGCTACGAGCAGTACTTC
TRBV5-1	-	few	TRBJ1-2	CASSLQAATDGYTF	TGCGCCAGCAGCTTGCAGGCCGCAACTGATGGCTACACCTTC
TRBV5-1	-	-	TRBJ2-1	CASSPGTDALYNEQFF	TGCGCCAGCAGCCCCGGGACTGACGCATTATACAATGAGCAGTTCTTC
TRBV4-3	TRBD1	-	TRBJ1-4	CASSQGQGPNEKLFF	TGCGCCAGCAGCCAGGGACAGGGTCCTAATGAAAAACTGTTTTTT
TRBV27	-	-	TRBJ2-3	CASSSPGPNTQYF	TGTGCCAGCAGTTCGCCCGGACCTAATACGCAGTATTTT
TRBV20-1	TRBD1	-	TRBJ2-3	CSARDGTAVLDTQYF	TGCAGTGCTAGGGATGGGACAGCCGTTTTAGATACGCAGTATTTT